This T cell receptor (beta chain) was recovered during a study of blood T cell repertoires in COVID-19. Across the study: There were acute and convalescent COVID-19 samples, and they came from the United States, Italy and Spain.

Germline CDR1 and CDR2: LGHNT and FRNRAP. V lost 4 bases to trimming and J lost 1 base, with 16 bases between them. This CDR3 region has 16 residues. Authors' processing steps: Reference gene primer amplification in the assay estimated nucleated cell counts. Sequencing was performed with immunoSEQ multiplex PCR; in TCRdb, only in-frame clones are kept and a portion is missing. The V and J calls and clone size are taken from that table; D and trimming were inferred from the DNA. The sample holds under 350,000 clones; about nine tenths are singletons and the top ten take 3.5% to 4.5%. Individuals aged about 18 to 100 years were recruited from approximately 24 US areas.

Sequencing used PBMCs or T cells enriched from blood (not recorded which). The genes are TRBV12-5 and TRBJ1-1; D possibly corresponds to TRBD1 (6 bases). The clonotype originates from a man under 40 who had recovered from COVID-19. The CDR3 spells CASGYNRAIENTEAFF. The DNA for the CDR3 is TGTGCTAGTGGTTACAACAGGGCAATCGAGAACACTGAAGCTTTCTTT.